This passage covers 8 T cell receptor beta chains from one sample sequenced in a study of shared clonotypes between healthy human individuals. Sequenced by immunoSEQ multiplex PCR; TCRdb stores in-frame clones only, minus some. The data show approximately 500,000 clones, over 70% seen once. Sequences were obtained from PBMCs. These receptor sequences come from a woman between 40 and 55 years old in good health. Some clones in this sample may be carry-over from other donors' samples.

For this clone: A read error is the likely source, as a far larger clone sits one nucleotide away. Other DNA sequences in the sample encode the same CDR3. The V gene is TRBV2, the J gene TRBJ1-5, with D perhaps TRBD1 (6 bases). The CDR3 is made up of 16 amino acids. The germline CDR1 and CDR2 sequences are SNHLY and FYNNEI. This CDR3 is CAGSDDGGYSNQPQHF. The CDR3 nucleotides are TGTGCCGGCAGTGATGATGGGGGCTATAGCAATCAGCCCCAGCATTTT. The variable domain in full, completed from reference TRBV2 and TRBJ1-5, reads EPEVTQTPSHQVTQMGQEVILRCVPISNHLYFYWYRQILGQKVEFLVSFYNNEISEKSEIFDDQFSVERPDGSNFTLKIRSTKLEDSAMYFCAGSDDGGYSNQPQHFGDGTRLSIL.

The chain has TRBV7-9 and TRBJ1-4, with D perhaps TRBD1 (5 bases). Trimming removed 4 bases from V and 8 bases from J, with 14 bases in between. The germline CDR1 and CDR2 sequences are SEHNR and FQNEAQ (reference sequence). This CDR3 comprises 14 residues. CDR3 DNA: TGTGCCAGCAGCTGGACAATGGCTGGGGAAAAACTGTTTTTT. This encodes CASSWTMAGEKLFF.

The rearrangement joins TRBV9 to TRBJ2-2; D remains ambiguous. Germline CDR1 SGDLS, CDR2 YYNGEE. The CDR3 spans 15 residues. Between the trimmed V and J ends, which lost 0 bases and 4 bases, there was a span of 10 bases. The CDR3 is CASSVGFSLTGELFF. DNA of the CDR3: TGTGCCAGCAGCGTAGGGTTTTCTCTCACCGGGGAGCTGTTTTTT.

About this clone itself: A junction boundary mismatches the germline segment, possibly from a read error. This chain joins TRBV27 and TRBJ2-5, with D tentatively TRBD2 (5 bases). The CDR3 extends over 14 amino acids. Germline CDR1 reads MNHEY; CDR2 reads SMNVEV (reference sequence). The CDR3, as DNA: TGTGCAAGCAGTTTATCGGCAAGGGAGGAGACCCAGTACTTC. This gives the protein CASSLSAREETQYF.

V is TRBV5-4 and J is TRBJ2-5, with unresolved D. Germline CDR1 and CDR2: SGHNT and YYREEE (reference sequence). V was trimmed by 2 bases and J by 2 bases, leaving 10 bases between them. The CDR3 loop spans 14 amino acids. CDR3 bases: TGTGCCAGCAGCTTTGAAGGGCCGCAAGAGACCCAGTACTTC. Translated, it gives CASSFEGPQETQYF. The whole variable domain, remainder taken from reference TRBV5-4 and TRBJ2-5, is ETGVTQSPTHLIKTRGQQVTLRCSSQSGHNTVSWYQQALGQGPQFIFQYYREEENGRGNFPPRFSGLQFPNYSSELNVNALELDDSALYLCASSFEGPQETQYFGPGTRLLVL.

This clone was observed a handful of times. Within the sample, other DNA sequences also encode this same CDR3. The V call is TRBV5-1, the J call TRBJ1-5; 7 bases match TRBD1. V lost 3 bases, J lost 4 bases, and 4 bases stayed unmatched. The CDR3 is 14 amino acids. Germline lookup yields CDR1 SGHRS and CDR2 YFSETQ. The chain's CDR3 is CASSSGQPNQPQHF. In DNA, the CDR3 is TGCGCCAGCAGCTCGGGACAGCCAAATCAGCCCCAGCATTTT.

The sample holds a few counts of this clone. This chain uses TRBV25-1 with TRBJ2-1; TRBD2 matches at 11 bases. V dropped 1 base and J dropped 1; count of bases not matched to a gene: 3. This CDR3 is built from 17 residues. CDR1 and CDR2 from the germline V gene are MGHDK and SYGVNS. This CDR3 is CASSEFTSGGSYNEQFF. In DNA, the CDR3 is TGTGCCAGCAGTGAATTTACTAGCGGGGGTTCCTACAATGAGCAGTTCTTC.

The rearrangement joins TRBV4-1 to TRBJ1-1; D gene unclear. Germline loops: CDR1 MGHRA, CDR2 YSYEKL. The length of the CDR3 is 13 residues. The V gene lost 0 bases and the J gene lost 4 bases, with 6 bases spanning the gap. CDR3 residues: CASSQDEGTEAFF. CDR3 DNA: TGCGCCAGCAGCCAAGATGAGGGCACTGAAGCTTTCTTT.